The clone carrying this T cell receptor beta chain was counted once. These data come from a study of blood T cell repertoires in COVID-19. Germline values: CDR1 MDHEN, CDR2 SYDVKM. V lost 4 bases, J lost 5 bases, and 13 bases stayed unmatched. This CDR3 is built from 18 residues. Generated by immunoSEQ multiplex PCR, the TCRdb table keeps only in-frame clones and is missing some. The data hold roughly 250,000 clones, with over 80% observed a single time. This rearrangement joins TRBV28 to TRBJ2-7; 14 nucleotides agree with TRBD2. Input material: PBMCs or T cells enriched from blood (not recorded which). The TCR comes from a woman in her 30s with acute COVID-19. In DNA form, the CDR3 reads TGTGCCAGCAGTTCCCCGGGACTAGCGGGGGCCCGGGGTGACGAGCAGTACTTC. Encoded protein: CASSSPGLAGARGDEQYF.